This T cell receptor beta chain appears in the sequencing data of a study of response to subunit inactivated influenza vaccine. The study, taken as a whole, reports: Each seasonal influenza vaccination recruits few new T cells, the authors suggested.

TCRdb recomputed calls from the RT-PCR reads with MiXCR, one row per CDR3 protein. The repertoire holds about 700,000 distinct CDR3 sequences, with over 11% as singletons. Notes on this clonotype: What it binds is unknown.

CDR3 size: 15 residues. The J segment lost 4 bases and the V segment lost 6 bases, leaving 12 bases of the junction unmatched. The V gene's germline CDR1 is DFQATT and CDR2 SNEGSKA (reference sequence). This specimen was PBMCs from blood, taken about 14 days before vaccination. The genes are TRBV20-1 and TRBJ2-1, with 7 bases fitting TRBD1. The sequence was collected from a man aged 50 or older who received an inactivated influenza vaccine. CDR3 coding DNA: TGCAGTGCCAGGGGGTTGGTTAGGCAATACAATGAGCAGTTCTTC. Protein sequence: CSARGLVRQYNEQFF.